These 12 T cell receptor beta chains share one sample of origin, sequenced in a study of T cells in Graves' hyperthyroidism and ophthalmopathy. Using RNA transcripts as the source, TCR beta CDR3 regions were amplified. The HTBI set primed first-round TCR CDR3 RT-PCR. TCRdb reprocessed the multiplex PCR reads via MiXCR and lists one record per CDR3 protein. The table lists about 320,000 distinct CDR3 sequences, 16% of them singletons. Material: blood. These receptors originate from a young man with Graves' hyperthyroidism.

This clonotype was counted a few times. The chain couples TRBV7-3 to TRBJ2-3, with 10 positions matching TRBD2. This CDR3 has 14 amino acids. The germline gives CDR1 SGHTA, CDR2 FQGTGA. V was clipped by 9 bases and J by 1 base; unmatched bases: 4. DNA of the CDR3: TGTGCCAGTGCCGGGACTAGCGGCACAGATACGCAGTATTTT. Translation: CASAGTSGTDTQYF.

CDR3 amino acids: CSVDGPKRSPLHF. DNA for the CDR3: TGCAGCGTTGACGGTCCAAAGCGGTCACCCCTCCACTTT. The rearrangement joins TRBV29-1 to TRBJ1-6, with D unclear. Deletions cut 3 bases from V and 10 bases from J, with 13 bases between. The CDR3 is 13 amino acids. Germline V gene sequence: CDR1 SQVTM, CDR2 ANQGSEA.

This clonotype was detected a few times. This sequence joins TRBV6-1 and TRBJ1-4; D is unresolved. The CDR3 loop spans 15 amino acids. Trimming removed 3 bases from V and 3 bases from J, with 11 bases in between. Germline CDR1 is MNHNS and CDR2 is SASEGT. DNA of the CDR3: TGTGCCAGCAGTGACCCGATTGTTCCTAATGAAAAACTGTTTTTT. This translates into CASSDPIVPNEKLFF.

A single count supports this clonotype. The rearrangement joins TRBV6-1 to TRBJ2-7, with a weak D call TRBD1 (6 bases). The V gene's germline CDR1 is MNHNS and CDR2 SASEGT. Deletions cut 6 bases from V and 3 bases from J, with 12 bases between. The CDR3 runs to 13 residues. The CDR3 region is CASSLDRRYEQYF. In DNA form, the CDR3 reads TGTGCCAGCAGCCTGGACAGACGCTACGAGCAGTACTTC.

This clonotype was counted many times. The chain employs TRBV7-9 and TRBJ1-5; 8 bases are a match to TRBD1. CDR3 size: 14 residues. Germline V CDR1 and CDR2: SEHNR, FQNEAQ (reference sequence). V lost 3 bases, J lost 10 bases, and 8 bases stayed unmatched. CDR3 loop: CASSFNDRGSPQHF. CDR3 bases: TGTGCCAGCAGCTTCAATGACAGGGGTTCCCCCCAGCATTTT.

This clonotype was counted many times. The chain employs TRBV12-3 or TRBV12-4 and TRBJ1-2, with 7 bases aligning to TRBD1. The ends lost 5 bases at V and 1 base at J; junction bases unmatched: 7. This CDR3 has 15 residues. CDR3 sequence: CASSVPGGVNYGYTF. The DNA for the CDR3 is TGTGCCAGCAGTGTCCCAGGGGGGGTTAACTATGGCTACACCTTC.

A remark on this clonotype: A much more abundant neighbour one base away suggests this may be a read error. The chain combines TRBV3-1 with TRBJ2-7, with TRBD2 as a possible D gene (6 bases). Germline assignment: CDR1 LGHDT and CDR2 YNNKEL (reference sequence). V gave up 1 base and J gave up 1 base, with 11 bases separating them. CDR3 size: 15 residues. The CDR3 coding sequence is TGTGCCAGCAGCCAAGGGGGTAGCGGATCCTACGAGCAGTACTTC. Protein sequence: CASSQGGSGSYEQYF.

The V call is TRBV3-1, the J call TRBJ1-5; 11 nucleotides match TRBD1. CDR1 and CDR2 (germline): LGHDT, YNNKEL (reference sequence). Unmatched junction bases numbered 2, after V lost 0 bases and J lost 1 base. This CDR3 is 17 amino acids long. CDR3 nucleotide sequence: TGTGCCAGCAGCCAAGAAGGGGACAGGGGGAGCAATCAGCCCCAGCATTTT. Protein sequence: CASSQEGDRGSNQPQHF.

The rearrangement uses TRBV9 and TRBJ1-3; 11 positions match TRBD1. CDR3 size: 16 residues. The V gene end was trimmed by 3 bases and the J gene end by 2 bases; junction bases not matched to a gene: 4. Germline values: CDR1 SGDLS, CDR2 YYNGEE. The CDR3 DNA reads as TGTGCCAGCAGCGAGGGACAGGGGGAGACTGGAAACACCATATATTTT. Translated, it gives CASSEGQGETGNTIYF.

This clonotype was recorded at least ten times. The chain recombines TRBV20-1 with TRBJ1-5; D not certain. V dropped 1 base and J dropped 5 bases, with 9 bases sitting between them. This CDR3 has 13 amino acids. CDR1 is DFQATT and CDR2 is SNEGSKA in the germline V gene (reference sequence). CDR3 DNA: TGCAGTGCTAGAGGGTCCGACTATCAGCCCCAGCATTTT. This codes for CSARGSDYQPQHF.

About this clonotype: A read error may explain this, as a much larger clone is one base away. This chain uses TRBV20-1 with TRBJ2-5, with D possibly being TRBD2 (5 bases). The CDR3 spans 13 residues. Trimming removed 6 bases from V and 13 bases from J, with 24 bases in between. Looked up from germline, CDR1 is DFQATT and CDR2 is SNEGSKA (reference sequence). CDR3 sequence (DNA): TGCAGTGCCAAATCCTCCACTAGAGAGCCCCGGTACTTC. Protein sequence: CSAKSSTREPRYF.

Only a few counts were recorded for this clonotype. CDR3 sequence: CASSANRGTEAFF. In DNA form, the CDR3 reads TGTGCCAGCAGCGCCAACAGGGGCACTGAAGCTTTCTTT. The rearrangement joins TRBV9 to TRBJ1-1, with 7 bases aligning to TRBD1. The trim removed 3 bases at V and 4 bases at J, leaving 3 bases unmatched. This CDR3 contains 13 residues. CDR1 and CDR2 from the germline V gene are SGDLS and YYNGEE.